The 19 T cell receptor beta chains in this list originate from one sample, sequenced in a study of blood T cell repertoires in COVID-19 (dated by TCRdb to the early 2020s). Receptor libraries were prepared by the immunoSEQ multiplex PCR assay. TCRdb obtained this table from immuneACCESS and retained in-frame rearrangements with V and J assigned. These tables miss some clones; where compared with another copy, unresolved V genes account for less than half of the shortfall, and the remainder is unexplained. The sample data list some 70,000 clones, and roughly 91% of these were observed just once. The leading ten clones occupy 7.3% of the sample. The specimen was peripheral blood. These receptors were taken from a middle-aged man with COVID-19, enrolled during active disease.

The genes are TRBV18 and TRBJ2-3, with D tentatively TRBD2 (6 bases). This CDR3 comprises 13 residues. Per the germline V gene, CDR1 is KGHSH and CDR2 is LQKENI. V shed 6 bases and J shed 4 bases, with 11 bases lying between them. The CDR3 spells CASSQTRPDTQYF. DNA of the CDR3: TGTGCCAGCTCCCAGACTAGACCAGATACGCAGTATTTT. Based on the CDR3 plus reference TRBV18 and TRBJ2-3, the full variable domain is NAGVMQNPRHLVRRRGQEARLRCSPMKGHSHVYWYRQLPEEGLKFMVYLQKENIIDESGMPKERFSAEFPKEGPSILRIQQVVRGDSAAYFCASSQTRPDTQYFGPGTRLTVL.

This chain joins TRBV29-1 and TRBJ1-2; 9 bases are a match to TRBD1. J was trimmed by 3 bases and V by 7 bases; bases with no gene match: 12. Looked up from germline, CDR1 is SQVTM and CDR2 is ANQGSEA. The CDR3 consists of 15 residues. CDR3 coding DNA: TGCAGCGCCCGGACAGGGGCTTACTCTTACTATGGCTACACCTTC. Its translation is CSARTGAYSYYGYTF.

This clone was seen only once. The chain employs TRBV5-1 and TRBJ2-7; D ambiguous. The CDR3 is made up of 13 amino acids. Between the trimmed V and J ends, which lost 0 bases and 6 bases, there was a span of 10 bases. The germline gives CDR1 SGHRS, CDR2 YFSETQ. In nucleotides, the CDR3 is TGCGCCAGCAGCTTGGGTCAGTCCAGCGAGCAGTACTTC. As protein: CASSLGQSSEQYF.

The genes are TRBV19 and TRBJ2-7; D call uncertain. There are 14 residues in the CDR3. The ends were cut back, 3 bases at V and 5 bases at J, with 14 bases in the middle. From germline, CDR1 is LNHDA and CDR2 SQIVND (reference sequence). Here the CDR3 DNA reads TGTGCCAGTAGTATCTCCGCCATGGGCGACGAGCAGTACTTC. Protein sequence: CASSISAMGDEQYF. Supplemented by reference TRBV19 and TRBJ2-7, the full variable domain reads DGGITQSPKYLFRKEGQNVTLSCEQNLNHDAMYWYRQDPGQGLRLIYYSQIVNDFQKGDIAEGYSVSREKKESFPLTVTSAQKNPTAFYLCASSISAMGDEQYFGPGTRLTVT.

V is TRBV11-2 and J is TRBJ2-5, with D possibly being TRBD2 (7 bases). The CDR3 is 16 amino acids. Germline assignment: CDR1 SGHAT and CDR2 FQNNGV. Trimming cost V 4 bases and J 4 bases, with 19 bases left between them. The CDR3 DNA is TGTGCCAGCAGCTATACTTGGGGGGGGCCGGGAGAGACCCAGTACTTC. Its translation is CASSYTWGGPGETQYF.

This chain uses TRBV27 with TRBJ1-3; D is undetermined. V gave up 6 bases and J gave up 4 bases, with 4 bases separating them. The CDR3 spans 11 residues. Germline CDR1 is MNHEY and CDR2 is SMNVEV (reference sequence). CDR3 residues: CASSMGNTIYF. As DNA, the CDR3 is TGTGCCAGCAGCATGGGAAACACCATATATTTT.

This clone was seen only once. V and J are TRBV6-5 and TRBJ2-5, with 7 positions matching TRBD1. V shed 5 bases and J 2 bases; nucleotides not matched to a gene: 2. The CDR3 contains 13 residues. Germline-derived CDR1 and CDR2 are MNHEY and SVGAGI. The CDR3 reads CASSPGQQETQYF. Written as DNA, the CDR3 is TGTGCCAGCAGTCCGGGACAGCAAGAGACCCAGTACTTC.

The chain joins TRBV7-9 to TRBJ1-1; D not certain. The CDR3 extends over 15 amino acids. Germline-derived CDR1 and CDR2 are SEHNR and FQNEAQ (reference sequence). V was cut by 5 bases and J by 6 bases, with 19 bases left in between. The CDR3 sequence: CASSPRGSFGAEAFF. The CDR3 DNA reads as TGTGCCAGCAGCCCCCGGGGATCATTTGGCGCTGAAGCTTTCTTT.

The chain combines TRBV11-2 with TRBJ2-7; D gene uncertain. Trimming stripped 5 bases from V and 0 bases from J, with 8 bases between. This CDR3 contains 13 residues. From germline, CDR1 is SGHAT and CDR2 FQNNGV. CDR3 loop: CASSLWSSYEQYF. In nucleotides, the CDR3 is TGTGCCAGCAGCCTATGGAGCTCCTACGAGCAGTACTTC.

The chain is built from TRBV4-1 and TRBJ2-3, with TRBD1 matching over 10 bases. Germline V gene data show CDR1 as MGHRA and CDR2 as YSYEKL. The trim removed 5 bases at V and 6 bases at J, leaving 14 bases unmatched. The CDR3 is made up of 17 amino acids. The CDR3 DNA reads TGCGCCAGCAGCACCCAACCGGGACAGGGGTTTATGGATACGCAGTATTTT. Translating it yields CASSTQPGQGFMDTQYF.

The V and J genes are TRBV6-5 and TRBJ2-7; 7 bases map to TRBD2. The CDR3 covers 13 residues. Germline V gene lookup returns CDR1 MNHEY and CDR2 SVGAGI. V trimming: 8 bases; J trimming: 3 bases; junction bases outside the gene matches: 7. The CDR3 nucleotides are TGTGCCAGCGGCCCCGGGGGGAGCTACGAGCAGTACTTC. Amino acid sequence: CASGPGGSYEQYF.

This chain joins TRBV4-1 and TRBJ2-7; the match to TRBD2 covers 14 bases. Germline V gene data show CDR1 as MGHRA and CDR2 as YSYEKL. V shed 5 bases, J shed 5 bases, and the junction held 20 bases outside the gene matches. CDR3 length: 20 amino acids. CDR3 nucleotides: TGCGCCAGCAGCTACCGGCATCCCGGGACTAGCGGGGGAAGGGGCAACGAGCAGTACTTC. Protein: CASSYRHPGTSGGRGNEQYF.

The V and J genes are TRBV30 and TRBJ1-2, with 7 positions matching TRBD1. The CDR3 loop spans 15 amino acids. V trimming: 1 base; J trimming: 6 bases; junction bases outside the gene matches: 11. Germline assignment: CDR1 GTSNPN and CDR2 SVGIG (reference sequence). The CDR3 DNA follows: TGTGCCTGGAGTGCCTCCTTAACAGGGGTAAATGGCTACACCTTC. Protein product: CAWSASLTGVNGYTF.

This clone was detected only a few times. The chain recombines TRBV11-3 with TRBJ2-1, with 8 bases matching TRBD1. The CDR3 contains 16 residues. The germline CDR1 and CDR2 sequences are SGHNT and YENEEA. V lost 4 bases and J lost 4; bases outside the gene matches: 9. CDR3 sequence (DNA): TGTGCCAGCAGCTCTGGACAGGGAAAAAGTTACAATGAGCAGTTCTTC. Residues: CASSSGQGKSYNEQFF.

The chain uses TRBV5-1 and TRBJ1-2, with 8 positions matching TRBD1. The CDR3 is made up of 13 amino acids. The J segment lost 3 bases and the V segment lost 5 bases, leaving 3 bases of the junction unmatched. Germline V gene sequence: CDR1 SGHRS, CDR2 YFSETQ. The CDR3 is CASRPTGDYGYTF. Here the CDR3 DNA reads TGCGCCAGCAGACCGACAGGGGACTATGGCTACACCTTC.

V usage is TRBV2 and J usage is TRBJ2-3; no clear D gene. V was pared by 6 bases and J by 6 bases, with 13 bases between. From germline, CDR1 is SNHLY and CDR2 FYNNEI. The length of the CDR3 is 13 residues. CDR3 sequence reads: CASSGSAADTQYF. CDR3 nucleotides: TGTGCCAGCAGCGGCAGTGCAGCGGATACGCAGTATTTT.

This sequence joins TRBV27 and TRBJ2-1; D is perhaps TRBD2 (7 bases). Germline values: CDR1 MNHEY, CDR2 SMNVEV (reference sequence). The CDR3 runs to 13 residues. V dropped 8 bases and J dropped 5 bases, with 13 bases sitting between them. In DNA form, the CDR3 reads TGTGCCAGCGGGGGGGCCCTCCACAATGAGCAGTTCTTC. It translates to CASGGALHNEQFF.

The J gene is TRBJ2-1, the V gene TRBV7-9; 9 bases agree with TRBD2. Germline trimming cut 7 bases from V and 9 bases from J; bases unmatched to any gene: 25. From germline, CDR1 is SEHNR and CDR2 FQNEAQ (reference sequence). The CDR3 loop spans 19 amino acids. The CDR3 region has the DNA TGTGCCAGCACCCCCGTCGTATTTAGCGGGGGACTACCTTACCTTGAGCAGTTCTTC. It codes for CASTPVVFSGGLPYLEQFF.

The chain employs TRBV7-9 and TRBJ1-2, with D possibly matching TRBD1 (5 bases). Trimming pared 5 bases from V and 4 bases from J, leaving 8 bases between. The CDR3 has 12 residues. CDR1 SEHNR and CDR2 FQNEAQ come from the germline V gene (reference sequence). CDR3: CASSPDIYGYTF. As DNA, the CDR3 is TGTGCCAGCAGCCCGGACATCTATGGCTACACCTTC.